This is a list of T cell receptor beta chains from one sample in a study of lymphopenia after photon versus proton radiotherapy. This table comes from immunoSEQ multiplex PCR, and its TCRdb copy is limited to in-frame clones, with some not included. The sample has about 25,000 clones; about 87% are singletons. The source material was peripheral blood, sampled from a patient treated with photon-based radiotherapy. These receptors were obtained from a man aged 50 to 60 with gastric cancer. Each CDR3 is given with its conserved first and last residue. Fields, in order: J gene, D gene, clone size, V gene, CDR3 DNA, CDR3 protein. The D gene is left open where the match is weak. For some rows the clone size is stated as once, few or many, or as a class when expanded; others skip it.

>TRBJ1-4|TRBD1|.|TRBV5-8
TGTGCCAGCAGCAAAGGACAGGCCGTTAATGAAAAACTGTTTTTT
CASSKGQAVNEKLFF
>TRBJ1-1|.|.|TRBV5-1
TGCGCCAGCAGCATTGCAGGGGCCCACACTGAAGCTTTCTTT
CASSIAGAHTEAFF
>TRBJ2-5|.|.|TRBV7-2
TGTGCCAGCAGCTTAGAACCGGGGGCCCAAGAGACCCAGTACTTC
CASSLEPGAQETQYF
>TRBJ2-5|TRBD2|.|TRBV2
TGTGCCAGCAGAGTCCGGGGGGGCCTGGGGACCCAGTACTTC
CASRVRGGLGTQYF
>TRBJ1-2|.|.|TRBV18
TGTGCCAGCTCACCCGAACAGGGAAAGTCTGGCTACACCTTC
CASSPEQGKSGYTF
>TRBJ1-5|.|.|TRBV15
TGTGCCACCGGACGCCCTGGGAATCAGCCCCAGCATTTT
CATGRPGNQPQHF
>TRBJ2-3|.|.|TRBV27
TGTGCCAGCAGCCTAGCGAGGGACACACTCATAGATACGCAGTATTTT
CASSLARDTLIDTQYF
>TRBJ2-3|TRBD2|.|TRBV4-1
TGCGCCAGCAGCCGGCTAGCGGGCACAGATACGCAGTATTTT
CASSRLAGTDTQYF
>TRBJ1-6|TRBD1|.|TRBV2
TGTGCCAGCAGTGAAGTATGGACAGGGGGAAATTCACCCCTCCACTTT
CASSEVWTGGNSPLHF
>TRBJ2-6|.|.|TRBV5-1
TGCGCCAGCAGCAAGAGTGGCGGCGGGGCCAACGTCCTGACTTTC
CASSKSGGGANVLTF
>TRBJ1-1|.|.|TRBV11-2
TGTGCCAGCAGCTTTTCTAGAATGGGTGAAGCTTTCTTT
CASSFSRMGEAFF
>TRBJ1-2|.|.|TRBV18
TGTGCCAGCTCCCAAAACAACTATGGCTACACCTTC
CASSQNNYGYTF
>TRBJ2-1|TRBD1|.|TRBV5-1
TGCGCCAGCAGCCCGGACAGGAACAATGAGCAGTTCTTC
CASSPDRNNEQFF
>TRBJ2-2|.|.|TRBV10-3
TGTGCCATCATGGAGGGCACAGGGGAGCTGTTTTTT
CAIMEGTGELFF
>TRBJ1-2|.|.|TRBV10-2
TGCGCCAGCAGAGCAGGATCCCTTAACTATGGCTACACCTTC
CASRAGSLNYGYTF
>TRBJ2-3|TRBD2|once|TRBV5-5
TGTGCCAGCAGCGATCCGGGACTAGCGGGGGCCCGCACAGATACGCAGTATTTT
CASSDPGLAGARTDTQYF
>TRBJ1-2|.|.|TRBV2
TGTGCCAGCAGTGTACAGGGTCCGTACTATGGCTACACCTTC
CASSVQGPYYGYTF
>TRBJ1-2|.|.|TRBV11-2
TGTGCCAGCAGCTTAGCCCGACAGATCTATGGCTACACCTTC
CASSLARQIYGYTF
>TRBJ2-5|TRBD1|.|TRBV29-1
TGCAGCGTTGAGGTACAGGGGGTCGTGGAGACCCAGTACTTC
CSVEVQGVVETQYF
>TRBJ2-5|TRBD1|.|TRBV4-3
TGCGCCAGCAGCCAAGATACAGGGGACCAAGAGACCCAGTACTTC
CASSQDTGDQETQYF
>TRBJ2-1|.|.|TRBV7-3
TGTGCCAGCAGCCTGCTGGGGCAGGGGAATGAGCAGTTCTTC
CASSLLGQGNEQFF
>TRBJ2-5|TRBD2|.|TRBV7-9
TGTGCCAGCAGCTCGGCTAGCGGGGGGGAGACCCAGTACTTC
CASSSASGGETQYF
>TRBJ1-1|.|.|TRBV7-8
TGTGCCAGCAGCTTAGCCGGGGAGGAGTCTGAAGCTTTCTTT
CASSLAGEESEAFF
>TRBJ2-1|.|once|TRBV11-3
TGTGCCAGCAGCTTCGTGGGGGGGGCCGGTGAGCAGTTCTTC
CASSFVGGAGEQFF
>TRBJ2-3|.|.|TRBV19
TGTGCCAGTAGTCAGGGGGGGGCCGACACAGATACGCAGTATTTT
CASSQGGADTDTQYF
>TRBJ1-5|.|.|TRBV2
TGTGCCAGCAAATCTGACCAGCAGGATTATCAGCCCCAGCATTTT
CASKSDQQDYQPQHF
>TRBJ2-4|.|.|TRBV7-9
TGTGCCAGCAGGGCGGAAGGCACCAAAAACATTCAGTACTTC
CASRAEGTKNIQYF
>TRBJ2-1|TRBD2|.|TRBV5-1
TGCGCCAGCAGCGGACTAGCGGGGGCGGGAAATGAGCAGTTCTTC
CASSGLAGAGNEQFF
>TRBJ2-2|.|.|TRBV6-1
TGTGCCAGCAGTGAAAGCATTTGGGGCGGGGAGCTGTTTTTT
CASSESIWGGELFF
>TRBJ2-1|TRBD2|.|TRBV6-1
TGTGCCAGCAGTGTTGGCGGGGGGTACAATGAGCAGTTCTTC
CASSVGGGYNEQFF
>TRBJ2-2|.|.|TRBV5-4
TGTGCCAGCTACGCCGGTTACACCGGGGAGCTGTTTTTT
CASYAGYTGELFF
>TRBJ1-1|TRBD1|.|TRBV18
TGTGCCAGCTCACCACCCGGGACAGTAGAAGCTTTCTTT
CASSPPGTVEAFF
>TRBJ2-1|TRBD1|.|TRBV5-4
TGTGCCAGCAGCCATCGCGAGACAGGGGTCGGGTTCTTC
CASSHRETGVGFF
>TRBJ1-2|.|once|TRBV9
TGTGCCAGCAGCGTAGATGGGAATTTTAACTATGGCTACACCTTC
CASSVDGNFNYGYTF
>TRBJ2-1|.|.|TRBV7-9
TGTGCCAGCAGCTTAGCTGGGTCGTACAATGAGCAGTTCTTC
CASSLAGSYNEQFF
>TRBJ1-5|.|few|TRBV5-1
TGCGCCAGCAGTGACGGCAGGGGCAATCAGCCCCAGCATTTT
CASSDGRGNQPQHF
>TRBJ1-3|.|.|TRBV6-1
TGTGCCAGCAGTGTTGAGGGCGCCTCTGGAAACACCATATATTTT
CASSVEGASGNTIYF
>TRBJ2-3|TRBD2|.|TRBV10-2
TGCGCCAGCAGATCGGGACTAGCGGGGACAGATACGCAGTATTTT
CASRSGLAGTDTQYF
>TRBJ2-3|TRBD1|.|TRBV28
TGTGCCATCGAACAGGGGGGTAGCACAGATACGCAGTATTTT
CAIEQGGSTDTQYF
>TRBJ2-2|.|.|TRBV6-5
TGTGCCAGCAGTTCGGGGACCGGGGAGCTGTTTTTT
CASSSGTGELFF
>TRBJ2-7|.|.|TRBV27
TGTGCCAGCAGCAAGGGCACCGAGCAGTACTTC
CASSKGTEQYF
>TRBJ2-6|.|.|TRBV23-1
TGCGCCAGCAGTCGGAGGGCAGATGACACAGTCTTGGGGGCCAACGTCCTGACTTTC
CASSRRADDTVLGANVLTF
>TRBJ2-2|TRBD2|.|TRBV7-7
TGTGCCAGCAGCTTACGGACTAGCGGGGGCGGGGAGCTGTTTTTT
CASSLRTSGGGELFF
>TRBJ2-1|.|.|TRBV6-1
TGTGCCAGCAGTGAGGAGGGCCGGAGCTCCTACAATGAGCAGTTCTTC
CASSEEGRSSYNEQFF
>TRBJ2-5|TRBD1|.|TRBV5-1
TGCGCCAGCAACCGGGACAGGGGAACGGAGACCCAGTACTTC
CASNRDRGTETQYF
>TRBJ1-5|TRBD1|.|TRBV7-2
TGTGCCAGCAGCTTAGCCAAAACCCGGACAGGGTATCAGCCCCAGCATTTT
CASSLAKTRTGYQPQHF
>TRBJ2-1|.|.|TRBV19
TGTGCCAGTAGCCCCGGGGGGCTCATTGGGAGTGAGCAGTTCTTC
CASSPGGLIGSEQFF
>TRBJ1-2|.|.|TRBV14
TGTGCCAGCAGCCCGGCAGGGGTTGGCTACACCTTC
CASSPAGVGYTF
>TRBJ2-5|.|few|TRBV19
TGTGCCAGTAGCAAAGACACCCCTCAAGAGACCCAGTACTTC
CASSKDTPQETQYF
>TRBJ1-2|.|few|TRBV2
TGTGCCAGCAGTGAAGCGGCGTATGGCTACACCTTC
CASSEAAYGYTF
>TRBJ2-3|TRBD2|few|TRBV5-1
TGCGCCAGCATGTTAAGCGGGAACACAGATACGCAGTATTTT
CASMLSGNTDTQYF
>TRBJ1-2|.|.|TRBV6-1
TGTGCCAGCAGTGGTAGGGATAACTACAGGGACTATGGCTACACCTTC
CASSGRDNYRDYGYTF
>TRBJ1-1|.|.|TRBV18
TGTGCCAGCTCACCTGGAACTGAAGCTTTCTTT
CASSPGTEAFF
>TRBJ2-4|.|few|TRBV5-1
TGCGCCAGCAGCCCTGGGGGGATAGCCAAAAACATTCAGTACTTC
CASSPGGIAKNIQYF
>TRBJ1-2|.|.|TRBV19
TGTGCCAGTATGAGGGGCTATAACTATGGCTACACCTTC
CASMRGYNYGYTF
>TRBJ2-1|TRBD1|.|TRBV5-4
TGTGCCAGCAGCAAGGAGACAGGGGACAATGAGCAGTTCTTC
CASSKETGDNEQFF
>TRBJ2-5|.|once|TRBV11-3
TGTGCCAGCAGCTTAGATCGAATTGGAGAGACCCAGTACTTC
CASSLDRIGETQYF
>TRBJ2-3|.|.|TRBV5-1
TGCGCCAGCAGCCCGACCTTCACAGATACGCAGTATTTT
CASSPTFTDTQYF